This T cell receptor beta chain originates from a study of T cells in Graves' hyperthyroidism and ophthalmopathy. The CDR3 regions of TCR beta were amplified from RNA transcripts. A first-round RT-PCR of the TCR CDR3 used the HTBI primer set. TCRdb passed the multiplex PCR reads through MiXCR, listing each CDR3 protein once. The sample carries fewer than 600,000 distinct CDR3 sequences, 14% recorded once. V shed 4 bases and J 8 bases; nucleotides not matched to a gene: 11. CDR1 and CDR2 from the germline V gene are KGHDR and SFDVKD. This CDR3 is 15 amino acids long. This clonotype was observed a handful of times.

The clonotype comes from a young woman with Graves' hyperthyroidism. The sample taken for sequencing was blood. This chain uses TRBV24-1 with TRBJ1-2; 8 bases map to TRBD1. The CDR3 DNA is TGTGCCACCAGTGAGAGACAGGGGAAGAGTGGAGGCTACACCTTC. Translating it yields CATSERQGKSGGYTF.